This entry is about one T cell receptor (beta chain). Its cognate antigen is unknown. The entry originates in a study of cytomegalovirus exposure and HLA in healthy donors. General study findings and limits: Later, an analysis found that TCR clusters from the first cohort tended to co-occur in the approximately 130 validation repertoires. Cytomegalovirus-associated TCR beta chains were listed, numbering some 170.

Measured with immunoSEQ multiplex PCR; TCRdb has only the in-frame clones, and not every one. In the table there are over 150,000 clones, about 96% of which are singletons. This CDR3 is built from 14 residues. CDR1 and CDR2 (germline): SEHNR, FQNEAQ (reference sequence). V dropped 4 bases and J dropped 5; count of bases not matched to a gene: 7. The rearrangement joins TRBV7-9 to TRBJ2-7; 8 bases map to TRBD1. The sequencing input was PBMCs. The origin of this receptor is a woman aged 18 to 35 in good health and CMV-seronegative. The CDR3 is CASSSDRAVDEQYF. The CDR3 coding sequence is TGTGCCAGCAGCTCGGACAGGGCCGTCGACGAGCAGTACTTC.